The 31 T cell receptor beta chains below all came from one sample that was sequenced in a study of a mutant IDH1 vaccine in newly diagnosed glioma. Profiling relied on immunoSEQ multiplex PCR, and the TCRdb table lists in-frame clones only, not all of them. The sample carries about 40,000 clones, 80% to 95% recorded once. Time point denoted: week 5, during vaccination. The study gave 300 ug of mutant IDH1 20-mer peptide per vaccine dose, with topical imiquimod. These receptors' antigens are unknown. Sequencing was performed on PBMCs, taken from a glioma patient whose treatment included an IDH1 peptide vaccine. The receptors originated from a man aged 50 or older with glioma.

The V gene is TRBV6-1, the J gene TRBJ1-1; D unclear. The CDR3 contains 15 residues. V lost 6 bases and J 4 bases, leaving 18 bases between the germline ends. Germline CDR1 reads MNHNS; CDR2 reads SASEGT. CDR3 sequence (DNA): TGTGCCAGCAGCGACAAAGGGAGGCCGGGCACTGAAGCTTTCTTT. This gives the protein CASSDKGRPGTEAFF.

V gene TRBV4-1 combines with J gene TRBJ2-3, with 13 bases matching TRBD2. Losses at the gene ends were 1 base for V and 0 bases for J; bases not matched to a gene: 1. Germline V gene data show CDR1 as MGHRA and CDR2 as YSYEKL. The CDR3 has 17 residues. The CDR3 sequence: CASSQVGLAGSTDTQYF. The CDR3 bases are TGCGCCAGCAGCCAAGTGGGACTAGCGGGAAGCACAGATACGCAGTATTTT.

This clone was recorded once. At one end the junction does not follow the germline gene, possibly because of a read error. The chain carries TRBV5-1 and TRBJ1-1; 9 nucleotides line up with TRBD1. This CDR3 is 13 amino acids long. Germline V gene lookup returns CDR1 SGHRS and CDR2 YFSETQ. CDR3 in DNA: TGCGCCAGCACCTTGACAGGGGGCACTGAAGCTTTCTTT. It encodes CASTLTGGTEAFF. Variable domain in full (rest from reference TRBV5-1 and TRBJ1-1): KAGVTQTPRYLIKTRGQQVTLSCSPISGHRSVSWYQQTPGQGLQFLFEYFSETQRNKGNFPGRFSGRQFSNSRSEMNVSTLELGDSALYLCASTLTGGTEAFFGQGTRLTVV.

This clone was seen a single time. V and J are TRBV6-1 and TRBJ2-1, with a tentative D call TRBD1 (5 bases). This CDR3 spans 14 amino acids. The ends were cut back, 4 bases at V and 3 bases at J, with 10 bases in the middle. Germline CDR1 and CDR2: MNHNS and SASEGT. The CDR3, as DNA: TGTGCCAGCAGTGTGGGCAGGGTCTACAATGAGCAGTTCTTC. It translates to CASSVGRVYNEQFF.

The chain joins TRBV27 to TRBJ1-2; 7 positions match TRBD1. The CDR3 loop spans 13 amino acids. V shed 5 bases, J shed 4 bases, and the junction held 4 bases outside the gene matches. CDR1 is MNHEY and CDR2 is SMNVEV in the germline V gene (reference sequence). CDR3 sequence reads: CASSRDSSYGYTF. The CDR3 coding sequence is TGTGCCAGCAGTAGGGACAGTTCCTATGGCTACACCTTC.

The chain is built from TRBV30 and TRBJ1-1; 7 bases align to TRBD1. The CDR3 length is 15 residues. V lost 1 base to trimming and J lost 1 base; unmatched junction nucleotides: 6. The V gene's germline CDR1 is GTSNPN and CDR2 SVGIG (reference sequence). The CDR3 DNA reads as TGTGCCTGGAGTGGACTGACAGGGCGGAACACTGAAGCTTTCTTT. Protein: CAWSGLTGRNTEAFF.

The chain combines TRBV19 with TRBJ1-6; D unclear. The CDR3 length is 15 residues. V was clipped by 1 base and J by 7 bases, with 11 bases between them. Germline V gene data show CDR1 as LNHDA and CDR2 as SQIVND (reference sequence). In DNA, the CDR3 is TGTGCCAGTAGTATAGCTCCCCTGGAGAATTCACCCCTCCACTTT. Translation gives CASSIAPLENSPLHF.

The chain uses TRBV6-5 and TRBJ1-2; TRBD1 might be the D (5 bases). V was shortened by 6 bases and J by 2 bases, with 13 bases between the two germline ends. CDR1 MNHEY and CDR2 SVGAGI come from the germline V gene. The CDR3 consists of 14 residues. The CDR3 DNA reads as TGTGCCAGCAGGCCGGGGGTCGGGAACTATGGCTACACCTTC. Its translation: CASRPGVGNYGYTF.

The CDR3 sequence: CASSPVLAGAQETQYF. CDR3 nucleotide sequence: TGTGCCAGCTCACCCGTACTAGCGGGGGCTCAAGAGACCCAGTACTTC. The chain joins TRBV18 to TRBJ2-5; TRBD2 agrees at 11 bases. V was clipped by 3 bases and J by 2 bases; unmatched bases: 5. CDR1 and CDR2 (germline): KGHSH, LQKENI. This CDR3 contains 16 residues.

The genes are TRBV4-3 and TRBJ1-2, with a possible D match to TRBD1 (5 bases). The V and J ends lost 2 bases and 4 bases respectively, with 23 bases between them. The CDR3 contains 18 residues. Germline loops: CDR1 LGHNA, CDR2 YSLEER. For the CDR3, the DNA is TGCGCCAGCAGCCAATGGGCCGGGGCAGACGAGCCCTTCTATGGCTACACCTTC. Encoded protein: CASSQWAGADEPFYGYTF.

The rearrangement links TRBV6-6 to TRBJ1-4; 7 nucleotides match TRBD1. Germline V gene data show CDR1 as MNHNY and CDR2 as SVGAGI (reference sequence). The CDR3 covers 13 residues. V trimming: 2 bases; J trimming: 8 bases; junction bases outside the gene matches: 2. The CDR3 DNA follows: TGTGCCAGCAGTTACAGGGGGCGCGAAAAACTGTTTTTT. Residues: CASSYRGREKLFF.

The rearrangement links TRBV5-1 to TRBJ2-2; TRBD1 might be the D (5 bases). There are 16 residues in the CDR3. The V gene lost 6 bases and the J gene lost 5 bases, with 20 bases spanning the gap. CDR1 is SGHRS, CDR2 YFSETQ, per germline. CDR3 sequence reads: CASKIRQGARTGELFF. CDR3 sequence (DNA): TGCGCCAGCAAAATAAGGCAAGGGGCTAGAACCGGGGAGCTGTTTTTT.

This clone came up a few times. Distinct nucleotide sequences in the sample also encode this CDR3. This rearrangement joins TRBV2 to TRBJ1-4, with 7 bases identical to TRBD1. CDR1 and CDR2 (germline): SNHLY, FYNNEI. J lost 6 bases, V lost 2 bases, and 12 bases had no gene match. The length of the CDR3 is 17 residues. The CDR3 is CASSETLSGTVYEKLFF. CDR3 bases: TGTGCCAGCAGTGAAACCCTCTCTGGGACAGTCTATGAAAAACTGTTTTTT.

The CDR3 is CASSSGRNNYGYTF. The DNA of the CDR3 is TGTGCCAGCAGCTCGGGGCGCAATAACTATGGCTACACCTTC. The chain joins TRBV11-2 to TRBJ1-2, with D perhaps matching TRBD1 (5 bases). Germline V gene data show CDR1 as SGHAT and CDR2 as FQNNGV. The CDR3 runs to 14 residues. The V end was cut by 4 bases, the J end by 1 base, with 10 bases between.

By sample fraction, this clone is medium-sized. This chain joins TRBV10-3 and TRBJ2-6, with 10 nucleotides matching TRBD2. The J segment lost 0 bases and the V segment lost 4 bases, leaving 0 bases of the junction unmatched. Germline V gives CDR1 ENHRY, CDR2 SYGVKD. The CDR3 length is 16 residues. This CDR3 reads CAISASGSSGANVLTF. CDR3 bases: TGTGCCATCAGTGCTAGCGGGAGCTCTGGGGCCAACGTCCTGACTTTC.

V is TRBV11-2 and J is TRBJ2-1; D uncertain. Germline lookup yields CDR1 SGHAT and CDR2 FQNNGV. The CDR3 spans 14 residues. V was trimmed by 1 base and J by 2 bases, leaving 6 bases between them. DNA of the CDR3: TGTGCCAGCAGCTTAGGAGGTCCCTACAATGAGCAGTTCTTC. It encodes CASSLGGPYNEQFF.

The chain employs TRBV29-1 and TRBJ2-5; D is perhaps TRBD1 or TRBD2 (6 bases each). Trimming took off 4 bases at V and 10 bases at J, with 16 bases between the two ends. The CDR3 has 12 residues. CDR1 and CDR2 from the germline V gene are SQVTM and ANQGSEA. CDR3 region: CSVVSGARDQYF. CDR3 bases: TGCAGCGTTGTGTCGGGGGCCCGGGACCAGTACTTC.

The chain uses TRBV6-6 and TRBJ1-5; no firm D call. Germline CDR1 and CDR2: MNHNY and SVGAGI (reference sequence). The V gene lost 2 bases and the J gene lost 5 bases, with 4 bases spanning the gap. CDR3 size: 12 residues. The CDR3 protein is CASSYGDQPQHF. DNA for the CDR3: TGTGCCAGCAGTTACGGGGATCAGCCCCAGCATTTT.

The chain carries TRBV7-2 and TRBJ2-7; D is ambiguous. V lost 5 bases to trimming and J lost 6 bases, with 8 bases between them. Per the germline V gene, CDR1 is SGHTA and CDR2 is FQGNSA. The CDR3 contains 11 residues. CDR3 loop: CASSLGPEQYF. DNA of the CDR3: TGTGCCAGCAGCCTAGGCCCCGAGCAGTACTTC. Looking up the rest from reference TRBV7-2 and TRBJ2-7 gives the full variable domain: GAGVSQSPSNKVTEKGKDVELRCDPISGHTALYWYRQSLGQGLEFLIYFQGNSAPDKSGLPSDRFSAERTGGSVSTLTIQRTQQEDSAVYLCASSLGPEQYFGPGTRLTVT.

The rearrangement uses TRBV4-2 and TRBJ1-1, with a weak D call TRBD1 (5 bases). CDR3 length: 17 amino acids. Germline V gene sequence: CDR1 LGHNA, CDR2 YNFKEQ. The V end lost 1 base, the J end lost 2 bases, and 17 bases lay between the germline ends. The CDR3 here is CASSQVGAGFSNTEAFF. CDR3 bases: TGTGCCAGCAGCCAAGTCGGGGCAGGGTTCTCTAACACTGAAGCTTTCTTT.

This clone was found once. The CDR3 bases are TGTGCCAGTAGTATAGGGGACTCCACAGATACGCAGTATTTT. This codes for CASSIGDSTDTQYF. The chain combines TRBV19 with TRBJ2-3; D is possibly TRBD2 (6 bases). V was clipped by 1 base and J by 2 bases, with 7 bases between them. CDR1 LNHDA and CDR2 SQIVND come from the germline V gene (reference sequence). This CDR3 comprises 14 residues.

The chain couples TRBV7-8 to TRBJ2-7; the D gene could be TRBD1 or TRBD2 (5 bases each). Looked up from germline, CDR1 is SGHVS and CDR2 is FQNEAQ. CDR3 length: 16 amino acids. Between the trimmed V and J ends, which lost 6 bases and 0 bases, there was a span of 18 bases. CDR3 nucleotide sequence: TGTGCCAGCAGTGATTTACGAGGGGATAGCTCCTACGAGCAGTACTTC. Translating it yields CASSDLRGDSSYEQYF.

The chain carries TRBV6-6 and TRBJ2-7, with 8 nucleotides matching TRBD2. Germline-derived CDR1 and CDR2 are MNHNY and SVGAGI (reference sequence). CDR3 size: 13 residues. J was trimmed by 2 bases and V by 8 bases; bases with no gene match: 5. CDR3: CASVRGGAYEQYF. Here the CDR3 DNA reads TGTGCCAGCGTCCGGGGGGGCGCCTACGAGCAGTACTTC.

The chain joins TRBV28 to TRBJ2-5; D is unresolved. Deletions cut 6 bases from V and 0 bases from J, with 11 bases between. The CDR3 has 14 amino acids. Germline V gene data show CDR1 as MDHEN and CDR2 as SYDVKM. CDR3 coding DNA: TGTGCCAGCAGGCAGGAACTGTACCAAGAGACCCAGTACTTC. Translating it yields CASRQELYQETQYF.

The chain combines TRBV11-2 with TRBJ1-2; D not resolved. From germline, CDR1 is SGHAT and CDR2 FQNNGV. The CDR3 loop spans 14 amino acids. Trimming took off 4 bases at V and 1 base at J, with 10 bases between the two ends. The chain's CDR3 is CASSSRLSNYGYTF. Here the CDR3 DNA reads TGTGCCAGCAGCTCTCGGCTTAGTAACTATGGCTACACCTTC.

V is TRBV9 and J is TRBJ2-3; TRBD2 matches 7 bases. Germline V gives CDR1 SGDLS, CDR2 YYNGEE. V dropped 3 bases and J dropped 4; count of bases not matched to a gene: 5. The length of the CDR3 is 14 residues. CDR3: CASSGRGRADTQYF. Written as DNA, the CDR3 is TGTGCCAGCAGCGGTCGTGGGAGGGCAGATACGCAGTATTTT.

V and J are TRBV18 and TRBJ1-3; 8 nucleotides align to TRBD1. This CDR3 comprises 14 residues. V trimming: 6 bases; J trimming: 8 bases; junction bases outside the gene matches: 9. Germline CDR1 is KGHSH and CDR2 is LQKENI. In nucleotides, the CDR3 is TGTGCCAGCTCGTCACAACAGGGGGACGACACCATATATTTT. Its translation is CASSSQQGDDTIYF.

This chain links TRBV5-8 with TRBJ2-7; TRBD1 aligns across 7 bases. V trimming: 0 bases; J trimming: 2 bases; junction bases outside the gene matches: 11. The CDR3 is 17 amino acids. Germline-derived CDR1 and CDR2 are SGHTS and YDEGEE. CDR3 DNA: TGTGCCAGCAGCTTGGTCAGGGGATCACAGGGGACCTACGAGCAGTACTTC. It encodes CASSLVRGSQGTYEQYF.

V usage is TRBV18 and J usage is TRBJ1-6, with a tentative D call TRBD1 (5 bases). Germline lookup yields CDR1 KGHSH and CDR2 LQKENI. The CDR3 length is 14 residues. Trimming pared 8 bases from V and 10 bases from J, leaving 18 bases between. The chain's CDR3 is CASRSGTDLSPLHF. The DNA of the CDR3 is TGTGCCAGCCGGTCCGGGACTGATTTATCACCCCTCCACTTT.

The chain uses TRBV23-1 and TRBJ1-5; D is ambiguous. TRBV23-1 is treated as an ORF (open reading frame) with a function not yet certain. The CDR3 runs 15 residues. V lost 10 bases and J 0 bases, leaving 16 bases between the germline ends. The DNA of the CDR3 is TGCGCCACGAAGTGGGGTGGGGTTAGCAATCAGCCCCAGCATTTT. It encodes CATKWGGVSNQPQHF.

The chain combines TRBV7-9 with TRBJ2-6; TRBD2 is a possible D gene (6 bases). The V gene lost 5 bases and the J gene lost 1 base, with 9 bases spanning the gap. CDR3 size: 15 residues. Germline-derived CDR1 and CDR2 are SEHNR and FQNEAQ (reference sequence). The CDR3 here is CASSPGGSGANVLTF. Written as DNA, the CDR3 is TGTGCCAGCAGCCCCGGAGGGTCTGGGGCCAACGTCCTGACTTTC.